This TCR beta chain was recovered during a study of CXCR4 blockade with PD-1 therapy in pancreatic cancer. Study conclusions and caveats: Without paired alpha-beta data, shared specificity of dominant clones is unconfirmed.

Sequencing was performed with immunoSEQ multiplex PCR; in TCRdb, only in-frame clones are kept and a portion is missing. The data contain some 16,000 clones, over 55% of them singletons. V was pared by 5 bases and J by 1 base, with 14 bases between. CDR1 is SQVTM, CDR2 ANQGSEA, per germline. This CDR3 comprises 14 residues. Remarks on this clone: Its antigen is currently unknown.

Sequenced sample: tumor tissue. This clonotype was obtained from a human donor with pancreatic ductal adenocarcinoma. The gene calls are TRBV29-1 and TRBJ2-5; a weak D match, TRBD2 (5 bases). The CDR3 region is CSVFPRGFQETQYF. CDR3 coding DNA: TGCAGCGTTTTCCCCAGAGGGTTCCAAGAGACCCAGTACTTC.